This T cell receptor beta chain was profiled in a study of identical twins. Each CDR3 protein gets one entry after TCRdb re-called the 5' RACE reads with MiXCR. Among approximately 300,000 distinct CDR3 sequences listed, roughly 10% were seen once. Details on this clonotype: The target antigen is unknown.

Regarding the study as a whole: Out-of-frame beta sequences exhibited a weaker degree of excess twin sharing.

The CDR3 covers 15 residues. V dropped 0 bases and J dropped 8 bases, with 14 bases sitting between them. Germline CDR1 SGHTA, CDR2 FQGNSA. The same specimen was also included in a second study, on yellow fever vaccine responses in identical twins. Turning to that study: Vaccine T cell responses of twins reportedly seemed partly convergent and partly personalized.

The material sequenced was CD8+ T cells sorted from blood. This rearrangement joins TRBV7-2 to TRBJ2-1, with D perhaps TRBD2 (5 bases). The TCR was taken from a woman between 18 and 29 years old in good health. The CDR3 sequence: CASSLATERVHEQFF. As DNA, the CDR3 is TGTGCCAGCAGCTTAGCGACTGAGAGGGTCCATGAGCAGTTCTTC.